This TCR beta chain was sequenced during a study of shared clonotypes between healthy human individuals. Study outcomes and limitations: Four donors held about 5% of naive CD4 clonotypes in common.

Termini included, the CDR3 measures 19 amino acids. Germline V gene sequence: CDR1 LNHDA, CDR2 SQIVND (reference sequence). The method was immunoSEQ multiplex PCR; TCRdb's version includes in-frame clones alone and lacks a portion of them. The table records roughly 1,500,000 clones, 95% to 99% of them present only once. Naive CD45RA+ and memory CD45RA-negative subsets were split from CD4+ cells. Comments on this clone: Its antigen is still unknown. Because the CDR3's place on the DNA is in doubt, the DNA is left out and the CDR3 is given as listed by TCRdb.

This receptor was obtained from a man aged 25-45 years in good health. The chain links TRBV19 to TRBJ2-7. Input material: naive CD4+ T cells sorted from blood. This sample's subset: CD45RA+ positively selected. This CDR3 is CASSRRVHDEQYFGHEQYF.